This TCR beta chain was documented in a study of blood T cell repertoires in COVID-19. Study context: T cells, B-cell-depleted T cells, or PBMCs provided the cDNA or gDNA that served as material.

CDR3 size: 14 residues. The junction had 9 bases not matched to a gene; V was cut back by 5 bases and J by 4 bases. Germline CDR1 and CDR2: SQVTM and ANQGSEA. TCRdb's copy holds only in-frame clones and misses some; the assay was immunoSEQ multiplex PCR. This table has about 200,000 clones, 90% appearing once. V gene TRBV29-1 combines with J gene TRBJ2-3, with TRBD1 matching over 7 bases. Sequenced input: peripheral blood. The receptor comes from a man aged 45-65 years with acute or convalescent COVID-19. The CDR3 loop reads CSVPRGPVPDTQYF. The DNA for the CDR3 is TGCAGCGTTCCAAGGGGGCCCGTCCCAGATACGCAGTATTTT.